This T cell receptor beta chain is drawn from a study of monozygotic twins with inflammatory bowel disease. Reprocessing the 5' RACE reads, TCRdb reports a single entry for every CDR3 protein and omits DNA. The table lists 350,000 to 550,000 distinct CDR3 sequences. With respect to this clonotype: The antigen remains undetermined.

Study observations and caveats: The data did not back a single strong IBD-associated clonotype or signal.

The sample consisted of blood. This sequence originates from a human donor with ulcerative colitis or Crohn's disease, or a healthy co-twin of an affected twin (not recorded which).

The CDR3 sequence: CSVYDRQANPHPEAFF. The genes are TRBV29-1 and TRBJ1-1; TCRdb calls TRBD1, which cannot be checked without DNA. Germline assignment: CDR1 SQVTM and CDR2 ANQGSEA. This CDR3 region has 16 residues.